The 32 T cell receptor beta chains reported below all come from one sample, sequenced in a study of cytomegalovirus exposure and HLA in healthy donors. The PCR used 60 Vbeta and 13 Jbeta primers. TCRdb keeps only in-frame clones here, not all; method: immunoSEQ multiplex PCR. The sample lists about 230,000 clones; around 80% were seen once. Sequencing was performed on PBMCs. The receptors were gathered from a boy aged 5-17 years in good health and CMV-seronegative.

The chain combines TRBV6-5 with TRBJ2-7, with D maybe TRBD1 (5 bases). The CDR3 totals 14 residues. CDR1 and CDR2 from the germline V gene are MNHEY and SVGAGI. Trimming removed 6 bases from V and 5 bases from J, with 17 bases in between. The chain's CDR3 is CASRAVRGWDEQYF. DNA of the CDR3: TGTGCCAGCAGAGCTGTAAGGGGCTGGGACGAGCAGTACTTC.

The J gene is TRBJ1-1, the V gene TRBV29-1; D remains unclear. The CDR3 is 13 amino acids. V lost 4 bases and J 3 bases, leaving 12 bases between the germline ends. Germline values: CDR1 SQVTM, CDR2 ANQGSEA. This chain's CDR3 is CSVGLTTDTEAFF. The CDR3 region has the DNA TGCAGCGTTGGTCTCACTACGGACACTGAAGCTTTCTTT.

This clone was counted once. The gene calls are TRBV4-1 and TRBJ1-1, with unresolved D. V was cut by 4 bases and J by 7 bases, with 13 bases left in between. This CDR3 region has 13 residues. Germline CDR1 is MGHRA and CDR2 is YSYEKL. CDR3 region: CASSLFRSREAFF. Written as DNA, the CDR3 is TGCGCCAGCAGCCTCTTCCGGTCCCGTGAAGCTTTCTTT.

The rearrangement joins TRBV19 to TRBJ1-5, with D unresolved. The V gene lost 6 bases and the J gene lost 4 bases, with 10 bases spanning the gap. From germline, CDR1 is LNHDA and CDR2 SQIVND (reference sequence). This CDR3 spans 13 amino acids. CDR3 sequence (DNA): TGTGCCAGTAGCGAACAGATTAATCAGCCCCAGCATTTT. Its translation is CASSEQINQPQHF.

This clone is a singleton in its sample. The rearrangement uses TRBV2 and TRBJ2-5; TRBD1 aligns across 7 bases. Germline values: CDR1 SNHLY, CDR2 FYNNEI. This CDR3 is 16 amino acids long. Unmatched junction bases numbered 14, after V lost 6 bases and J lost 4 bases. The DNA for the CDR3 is TGTGCCAGCAGCGTCCTTGGGACAGTATTAACAGAGACCCAGTACTTC. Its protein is CASSVLGTVLTETQYF.

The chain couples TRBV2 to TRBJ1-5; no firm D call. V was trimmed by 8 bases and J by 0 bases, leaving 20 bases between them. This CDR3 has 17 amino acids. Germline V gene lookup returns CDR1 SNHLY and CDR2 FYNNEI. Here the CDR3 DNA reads TGTGCCAGCTCGAAGAGGGCAGGTCTTTATAGCAATCAGCCCCAGCATTTT. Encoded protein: CASSKRAGLYSNQPQHF.

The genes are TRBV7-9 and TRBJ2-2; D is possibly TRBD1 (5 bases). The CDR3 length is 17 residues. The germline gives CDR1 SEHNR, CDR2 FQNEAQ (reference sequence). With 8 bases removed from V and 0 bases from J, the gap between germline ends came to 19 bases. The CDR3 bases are TGTGCCAGCTTAGGGGCTTTCGAGGCAGCGAACACCGGGGAGCTGTTTTTT. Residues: CASLGAFEAANTGELFF.

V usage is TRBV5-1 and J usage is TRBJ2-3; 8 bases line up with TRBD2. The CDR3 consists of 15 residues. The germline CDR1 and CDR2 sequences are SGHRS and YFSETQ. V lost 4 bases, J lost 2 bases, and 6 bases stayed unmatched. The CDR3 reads CASSDPSGPTDTQYF. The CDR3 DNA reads TGCGCCAGCAGCGATCCTAGCGGGCCCACAGATACGCAGTATTTT.

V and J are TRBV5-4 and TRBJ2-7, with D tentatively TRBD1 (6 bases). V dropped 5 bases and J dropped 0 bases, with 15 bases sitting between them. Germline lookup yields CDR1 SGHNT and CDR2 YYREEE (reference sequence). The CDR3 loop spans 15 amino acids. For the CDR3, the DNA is TGTGCCAGCAGACGGGCCGGGACACGCTCCTACGAGCAGTACTTC. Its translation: CASRRAGTRSYEQYF.

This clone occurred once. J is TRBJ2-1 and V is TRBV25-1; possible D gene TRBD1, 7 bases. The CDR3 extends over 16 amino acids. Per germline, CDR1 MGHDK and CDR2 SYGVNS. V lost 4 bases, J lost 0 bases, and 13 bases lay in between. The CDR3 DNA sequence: TGTGCCAGCAGTGCCTCAGGGGGGTACTCCTACAATGAGCAGTTCTTC. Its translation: CASSASGGYSYNEQFF.

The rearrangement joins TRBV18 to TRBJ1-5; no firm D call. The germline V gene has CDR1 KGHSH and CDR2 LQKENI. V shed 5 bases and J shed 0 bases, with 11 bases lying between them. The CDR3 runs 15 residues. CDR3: CASSYSPSSNQPQHF. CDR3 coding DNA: TGTGCCAGCTCATACTCCCCCTCTAGCAATCAGCCCCAGCATTTT.

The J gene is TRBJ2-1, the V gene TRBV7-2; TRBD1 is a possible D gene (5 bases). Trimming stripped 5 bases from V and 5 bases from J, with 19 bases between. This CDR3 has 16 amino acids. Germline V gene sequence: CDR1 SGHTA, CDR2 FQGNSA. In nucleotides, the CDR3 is TGTGCCAGCAGCCCGGACATTTGGGCCCGTAACAATGAGCAGTTCTTC. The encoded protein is CASSPDIWARNNEQFF.

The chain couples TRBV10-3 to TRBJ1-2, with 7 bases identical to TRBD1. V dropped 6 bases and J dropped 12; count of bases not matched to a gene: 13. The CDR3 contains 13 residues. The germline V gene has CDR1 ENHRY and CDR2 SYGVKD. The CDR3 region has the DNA TGTGCCATCAGCGACCGGGACAGTAGAGAGAACACCTTC. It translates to CAISDRDSRENTF.

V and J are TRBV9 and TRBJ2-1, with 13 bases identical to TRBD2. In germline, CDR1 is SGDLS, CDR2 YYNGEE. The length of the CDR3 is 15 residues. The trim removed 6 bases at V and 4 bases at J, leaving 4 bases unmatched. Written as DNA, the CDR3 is TGTGCCAGCACGGGGACTAGCGGGGCGTACAATGAGCAGTTCTTC. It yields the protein CASTGTSGAYNEQFF. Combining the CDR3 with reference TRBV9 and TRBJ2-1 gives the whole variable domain DSGVTQTPKHLITATGQRVTLRCSPRSGDLSVYWYQQSLDQGLQFLIQYYNGEERAKGNILERFSAQQFPDLHSELNLSSLELGDSALYFCASTGTSGAYNEQFFGPGTRLTVL.

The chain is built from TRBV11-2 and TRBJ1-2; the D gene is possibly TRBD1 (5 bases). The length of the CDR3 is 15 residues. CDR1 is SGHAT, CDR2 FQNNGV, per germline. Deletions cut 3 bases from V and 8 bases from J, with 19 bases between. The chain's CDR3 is CASSLPKQALRGYTF. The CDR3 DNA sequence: TGTGCCAGCAGCTTGCCGAAACAGGCGCTCAGGGGCTACACCTTC.

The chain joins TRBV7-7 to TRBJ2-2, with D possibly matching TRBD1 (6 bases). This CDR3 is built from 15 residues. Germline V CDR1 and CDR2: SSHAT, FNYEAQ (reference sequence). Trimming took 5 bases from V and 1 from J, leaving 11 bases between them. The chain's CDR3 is CASSPARGNTGELFF. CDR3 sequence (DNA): TGTGCCAGCAGCCCAGCCAGGGGGAACACCGGGGAGCTGTTTTTT.

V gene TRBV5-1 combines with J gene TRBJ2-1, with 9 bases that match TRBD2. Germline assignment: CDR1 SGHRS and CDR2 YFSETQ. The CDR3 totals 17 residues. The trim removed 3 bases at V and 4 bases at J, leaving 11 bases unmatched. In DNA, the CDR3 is TGCGCCAGCAGCTCAGCCGGGACTAGCTCGGGGTACAATGAGCAGTTCTTC. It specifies CASSSAGTSSGYNEQFF.

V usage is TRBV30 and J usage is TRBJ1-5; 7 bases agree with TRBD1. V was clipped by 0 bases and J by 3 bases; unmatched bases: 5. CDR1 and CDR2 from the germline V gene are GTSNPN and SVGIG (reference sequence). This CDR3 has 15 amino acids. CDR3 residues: CAWSVRQGPNQPQHF. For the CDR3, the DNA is TGTGCCTGGAGTGTACGACAGGGCCCCAATCAGCCCCAGCATTTT.

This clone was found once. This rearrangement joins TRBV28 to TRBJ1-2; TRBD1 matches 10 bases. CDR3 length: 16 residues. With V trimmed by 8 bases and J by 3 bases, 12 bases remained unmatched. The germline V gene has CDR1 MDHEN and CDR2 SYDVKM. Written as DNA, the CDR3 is TGTGCCAGCGCCAGGGACAGGGGAATTCTTGACTATGGCTACACCTTC. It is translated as CASARDRGILDYGYTF.

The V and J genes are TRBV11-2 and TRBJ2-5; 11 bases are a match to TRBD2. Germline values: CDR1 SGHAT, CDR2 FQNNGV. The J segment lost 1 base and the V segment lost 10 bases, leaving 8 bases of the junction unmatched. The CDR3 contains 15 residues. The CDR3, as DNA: TGTGCCACCACCCAACTAGCGGGGGCCCAAGAGACCCAGTACTTC. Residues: CATTQLAGAQETQYF.

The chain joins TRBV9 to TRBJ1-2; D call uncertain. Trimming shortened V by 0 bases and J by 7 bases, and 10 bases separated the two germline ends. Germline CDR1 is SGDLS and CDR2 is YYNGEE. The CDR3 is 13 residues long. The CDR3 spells CASSVAGSGGYTF. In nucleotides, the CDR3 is TGTGCCAGCAGCGTAGCGGGGAGCGGTGGCTACACCTTC. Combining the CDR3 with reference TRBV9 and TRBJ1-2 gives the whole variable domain DSGVTQTPKHLITATGQRVTLRCSPRSGDLSVYWYQQSLDQGLQFLIQYYNGEERAKGNILERFSAQQFPDLHSELNLSSLELGDSALYFCASSVAGSGGYTFGSGTRLTVV.

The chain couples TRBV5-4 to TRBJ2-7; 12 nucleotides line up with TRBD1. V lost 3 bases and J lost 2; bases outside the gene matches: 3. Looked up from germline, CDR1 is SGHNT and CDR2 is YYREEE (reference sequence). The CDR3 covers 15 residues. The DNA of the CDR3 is TGTGCCAGCAGCTGGGGACAGGGGGCAACCTACGAGCAGTACTTC. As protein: CASSWGQGATYEQYF. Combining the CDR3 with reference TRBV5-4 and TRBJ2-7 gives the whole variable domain ETGVTQSPTHLIKTRGQQVTLRCSSQSGHNTVSWYQQALGQGPQFIFQYYREEENGRGNFPPRFSGLQFPNYSSELNVNALELDDSALYLCASSWGQGATYEQYFGPGTRLTVT.

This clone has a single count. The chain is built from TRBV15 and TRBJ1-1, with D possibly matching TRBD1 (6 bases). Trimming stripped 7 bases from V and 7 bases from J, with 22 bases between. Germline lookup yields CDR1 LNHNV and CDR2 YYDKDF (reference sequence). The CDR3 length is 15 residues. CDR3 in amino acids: CATTPSQGIGNEAFF. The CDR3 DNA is TGTGCCACCACCCCGAGTCAGGGGATCGGGAATGAAGCTTTCTTT.

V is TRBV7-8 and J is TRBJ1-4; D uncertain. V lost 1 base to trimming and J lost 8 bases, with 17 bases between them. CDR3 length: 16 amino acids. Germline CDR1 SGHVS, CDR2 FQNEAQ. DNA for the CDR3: TGTGCCAGCAGCTTAGATAGCGCCGCACCAGGAGAAAAACTGTTTTTT. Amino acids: CASSLDSAAPGEKLFF.

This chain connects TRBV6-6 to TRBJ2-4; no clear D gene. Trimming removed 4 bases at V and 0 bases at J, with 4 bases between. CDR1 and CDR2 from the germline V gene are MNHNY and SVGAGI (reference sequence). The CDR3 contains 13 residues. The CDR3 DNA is TGTGCCAGCAGTTTACTAGCCAAAAACATTCAGTACTTC. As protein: CASSLLAKNIQYF.

As DNA, the CDR3 is TGCGCCAGCAGCGGGGGACAGGGTCAAGAGACCCAGTACTTC. As protein: CASSGGQGQETQYF. This sequence joins TRBV5-1 and TRBJ2-5; the match to TRBD1 covers 9 bases. With V trimmed by 4 bases and J by 2 bases, 3 bases remained unmatched. CDR1 is SGHRS, CDR2 YFSETQ, per germline. There are 14 residues in the CDR3. Together with reference TRBV5-1 and TRBJ2-5, the CDR3 gives the full variable domain: KAGVTQTPRYLIKTRGQQVTLSCSPISGHRSVSWYQQTPGQGLQFLFEYFSETQRNKGNFPGRFSGRQFSNSRSEMNVSTLELGDSALYLCASSGGQGQETQYFGPGTRLLVL.

The chain's CDR3 is CASSLADRSYEQYF. Written as DNA, the CDR3 is TGCGCCAGCAGCTTGGCCGACAGGTCCTACGAGCAGTACTTC. The rearrangement links TRBV5-1 to TRBJ2-7, with a tentative D call TRBD1 (6 bases). V was shortened by 0 bases and J by 1 base, with 8 bases between the two germline ends. Germline-derived CDR1 and CDR2 are SGHRS and YFSETQ. The CDR3 is 14 amino acids.

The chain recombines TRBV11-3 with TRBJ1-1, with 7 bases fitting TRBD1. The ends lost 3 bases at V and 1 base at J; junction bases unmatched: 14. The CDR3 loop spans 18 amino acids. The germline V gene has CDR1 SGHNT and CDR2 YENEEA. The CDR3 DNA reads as TGTGCCAGCAGCTTTACCCCCCGACCGGGACAGAGGAACACTGAAGCTTTCTTT. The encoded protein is CASSFTPRPGQRNTEAFF.

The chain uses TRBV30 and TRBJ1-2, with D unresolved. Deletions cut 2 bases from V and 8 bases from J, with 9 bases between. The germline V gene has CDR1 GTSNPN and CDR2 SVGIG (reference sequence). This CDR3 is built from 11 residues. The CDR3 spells CAWSSGGGYTF. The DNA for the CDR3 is TGTGCCTGGAGTTCAGGAGGGGGCTACACCTTC.

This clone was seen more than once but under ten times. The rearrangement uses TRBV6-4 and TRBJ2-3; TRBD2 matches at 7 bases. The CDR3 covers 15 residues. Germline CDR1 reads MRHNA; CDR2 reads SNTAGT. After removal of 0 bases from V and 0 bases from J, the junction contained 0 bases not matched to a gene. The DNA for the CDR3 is TGTGCCAGCAGTGACTCACTAGCGAGCACAGATACGCAGTATTTT. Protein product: CASSDSLASTDTQYF.

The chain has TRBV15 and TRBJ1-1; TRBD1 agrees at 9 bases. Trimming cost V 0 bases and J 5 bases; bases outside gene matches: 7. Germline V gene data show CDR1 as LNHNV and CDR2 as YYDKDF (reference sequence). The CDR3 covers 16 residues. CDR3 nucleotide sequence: TGTGCCACCAGCAGAGATTACGGGACAGGGAAGACTGAAGCTTTCTTT. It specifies CATSRDYGTGKTEAFF.

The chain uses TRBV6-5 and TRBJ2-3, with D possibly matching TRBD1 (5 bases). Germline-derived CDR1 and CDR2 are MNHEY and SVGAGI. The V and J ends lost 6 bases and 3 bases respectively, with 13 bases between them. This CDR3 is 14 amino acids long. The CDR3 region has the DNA TGTGCCAGCAGGGGTCAGGGCTGGACAGATACGCAGTATTTT. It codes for CASRGQGWTDTQYF.